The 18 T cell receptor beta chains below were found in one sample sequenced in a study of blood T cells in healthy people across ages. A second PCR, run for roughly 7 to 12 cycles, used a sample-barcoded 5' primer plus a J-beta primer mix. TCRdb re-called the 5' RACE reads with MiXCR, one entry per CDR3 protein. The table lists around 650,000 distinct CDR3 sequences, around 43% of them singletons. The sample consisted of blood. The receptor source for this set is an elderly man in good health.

For the CDR3, the DNA is TGCAGCGTTGAAGGCAACTTGCCCGGGGAGCTGTTTTTT. It yields the protein CSVEGNLPGELFF. The chain has TRBV29-1 and TRBJ2-2, with no clear D. This CDR3 region has 13 residues. V dropped 1 base and J dropped 6 bases, with 9 bases sitting between them. CDR1 and CDR2 from the germline V gene are SQVTM and ANQGSEA.

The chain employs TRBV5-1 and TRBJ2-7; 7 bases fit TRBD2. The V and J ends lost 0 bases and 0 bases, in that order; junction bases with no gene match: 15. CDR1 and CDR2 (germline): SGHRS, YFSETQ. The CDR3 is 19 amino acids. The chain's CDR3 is CASSLGGWAGDPSSYEQYF. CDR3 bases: TGCGCCAGCAGCTTGGGAGGATGGGCGGGGGATCCCAGCTCCTACGAGCAGTACTTC.

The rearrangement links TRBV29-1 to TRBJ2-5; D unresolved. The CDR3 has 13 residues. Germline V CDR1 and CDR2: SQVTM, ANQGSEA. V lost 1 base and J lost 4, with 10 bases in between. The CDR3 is CSVEGGRRETQYF. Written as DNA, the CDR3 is TGCAGCGTTGAAGGGGGTAGAAGAGAGACCCAGTACTTC.

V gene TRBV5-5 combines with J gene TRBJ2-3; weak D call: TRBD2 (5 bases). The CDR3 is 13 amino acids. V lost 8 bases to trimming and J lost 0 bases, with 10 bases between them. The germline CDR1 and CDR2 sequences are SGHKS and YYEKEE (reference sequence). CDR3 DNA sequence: TGTGCCAGTGGGCGGACTAGCACAGATACGCAGTATTTT. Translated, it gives CASGRTSTDTQYF.

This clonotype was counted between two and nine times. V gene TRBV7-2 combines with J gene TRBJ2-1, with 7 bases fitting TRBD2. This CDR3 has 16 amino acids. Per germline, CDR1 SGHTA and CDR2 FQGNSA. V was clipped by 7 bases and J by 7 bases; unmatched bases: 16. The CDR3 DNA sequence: TGTGCCAGCAAATCAAGGGAGGGAGGGCCAGGGAATGAGCAGTTCTTC. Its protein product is CASKSREGGPGNEQFF.

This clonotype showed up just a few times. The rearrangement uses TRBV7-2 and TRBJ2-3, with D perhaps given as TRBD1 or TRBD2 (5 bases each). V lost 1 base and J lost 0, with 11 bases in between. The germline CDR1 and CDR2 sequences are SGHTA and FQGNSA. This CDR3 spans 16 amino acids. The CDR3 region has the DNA TGTGCCAGCAGCTTAGACGGGGCCGCTAGCACAGATACGCAGTATTTT. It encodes CASSLDGAASTDTQYF.

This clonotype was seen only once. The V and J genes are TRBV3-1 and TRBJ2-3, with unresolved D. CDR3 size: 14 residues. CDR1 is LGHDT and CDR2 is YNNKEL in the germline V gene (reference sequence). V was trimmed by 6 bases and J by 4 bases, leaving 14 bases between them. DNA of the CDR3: TGTGCCAGCAGTCGCCCCCCTAGGGCAGATACGCAGTATTTT. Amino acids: CASSRPPRADTQYF.

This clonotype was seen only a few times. CDR3 in DNA: TGTGCCAGCAGCCGCCTTCCCTACGAGCAGTACTTC. Translation: CASSRLPYEQYF. The chain combines TRBV28 with TRBJ2-7; D gene uncertain. Germline V gives CDR1 MDHEN, CDR2 SYDVKM. This CDR3 contains 12 residues. V lost 6 bases to trimming and J lost 2 bases, with 8 bases between them. The whole variable domain, filled in from reference TRBV28 and TRBJ2-7, reads DVKVTQSSRYLVKRTGEKVFLECVQDMDHENMFWYRQDPGLGLRLIYFSYDVKMKEKGDIPEGYSVSREKKERFSLILESASTNQTSMYLCASSRLPYEQYFGPGTRLTVT.

The CDR3 region is CASSQGPGYTF. For the CDR3, the DNA is TGTGCCAGCAGCCAAGGGCCCGGCTACACCTTC. This chain connects TRBV3-1 to TRBJ1-2; no definite D call. V gave up 1 base and J gave up 8 bases, with 5 bases separating them. The germline V gene has CDR1 LGHDT and CDR2 YNNKEL (reference sequence). The CDR3 length is 11 residues. The full variable domain, its missing parts supplied by reference TRBV3-1 and TRBJ1-2, is DTAVSQTPKYLVTQMGNDKSIKCEQNLGHDTMYWYKQDSKKFLKIMFSYNNKELIINETVPNRFSPKSPDKAHLNLHINSLELGDSAVYFCASSQGPGYTFGSGTRLTVV.

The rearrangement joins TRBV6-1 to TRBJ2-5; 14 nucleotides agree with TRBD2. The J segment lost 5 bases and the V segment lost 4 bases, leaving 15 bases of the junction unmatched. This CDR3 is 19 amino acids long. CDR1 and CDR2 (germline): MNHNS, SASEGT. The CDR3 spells CASSAFGLAGGSSLETQYF. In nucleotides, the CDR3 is TGTGCCAGCAGTGCATTCGGACTAGCGGGAGGATCGAGTTTGGAGACCCAGTACTTC.

CDR3 in DNA: TGCAGTGCTAGCCCGGGACAGGGTCTTTACGAGCAGTACTTC. Its protein product is CSASPGQGLYEQYF. The chain recombines TRBV20-1 with TRBJ2-7; 9 positions match TRBD1. Germline V gene lookup returns CDR1 DFQATT and CDR2 SNEGSKA (reference sequence). The CDR3 has 14 residues. J lost 4 bases, V lost 3 bases, and 7 bases had no gene match.

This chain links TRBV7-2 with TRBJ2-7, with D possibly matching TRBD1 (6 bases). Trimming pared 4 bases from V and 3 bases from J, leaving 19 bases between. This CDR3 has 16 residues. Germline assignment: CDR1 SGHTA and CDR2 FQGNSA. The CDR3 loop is CASSSPGTTLSYEQYF. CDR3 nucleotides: TGTGCCAGCAGCTCCCCCGGGACAACCCTTAGCTACGAGCAGTACTTC.

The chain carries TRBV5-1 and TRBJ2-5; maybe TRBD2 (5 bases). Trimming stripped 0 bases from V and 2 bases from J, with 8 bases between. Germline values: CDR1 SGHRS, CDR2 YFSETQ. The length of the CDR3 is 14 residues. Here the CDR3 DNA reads TGCGCCAGCAGCTTGGAAGGGAGTCAAGAGACCCAGTACTTC. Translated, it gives CASSLEGSQETQYF.

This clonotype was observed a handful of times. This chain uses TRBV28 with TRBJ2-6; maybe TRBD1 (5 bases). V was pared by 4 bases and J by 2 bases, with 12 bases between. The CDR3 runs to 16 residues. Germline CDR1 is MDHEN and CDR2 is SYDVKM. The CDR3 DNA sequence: TGTGCCAGCAGTTCCTATGGGGCAACTGGGGCCAACGTCCTGACTTTC. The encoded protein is CASSSYGATGANVLTF.

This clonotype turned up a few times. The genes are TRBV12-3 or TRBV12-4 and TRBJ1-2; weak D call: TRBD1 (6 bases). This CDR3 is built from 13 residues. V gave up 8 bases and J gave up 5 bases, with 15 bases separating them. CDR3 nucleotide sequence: TGTGCCAGCCTCTACGGGGGGCGTTATGGCTACACCTTC. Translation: CASLYGGRYGYTF.

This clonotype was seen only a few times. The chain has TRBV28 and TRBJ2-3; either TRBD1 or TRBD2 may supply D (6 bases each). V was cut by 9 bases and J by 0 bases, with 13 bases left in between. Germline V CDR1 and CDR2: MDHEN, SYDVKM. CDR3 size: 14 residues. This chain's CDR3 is CASRGAPSTDTQYF. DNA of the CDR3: TGTGCCAGTAGGGGGGCACCTAGCACAGATACGCAGTATTTT.

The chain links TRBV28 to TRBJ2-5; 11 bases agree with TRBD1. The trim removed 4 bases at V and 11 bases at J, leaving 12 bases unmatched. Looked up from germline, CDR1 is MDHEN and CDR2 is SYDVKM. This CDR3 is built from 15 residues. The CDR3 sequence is CASSSPGQGDNGQYF. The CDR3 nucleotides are TGTGCCAGCAGTTCTCCGGGACAGGGGGACAATGGGCAGTACTTC.

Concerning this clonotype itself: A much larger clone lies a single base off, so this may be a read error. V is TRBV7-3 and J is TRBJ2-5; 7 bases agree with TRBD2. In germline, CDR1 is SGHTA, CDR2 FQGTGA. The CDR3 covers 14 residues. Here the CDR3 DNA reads TGTGCCAACAGCCCGTCCGGGGGAGGGGAGACCCAGTACTTC. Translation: CANSPSGGGETQYF.